This T cell receptor beta chain emerged from a study of cytotoxic CD8 clonotypes in ibrutinib-treated CLL. Study observations and caveats: Sustained-remission and progressing patients' sampling times differed. Rising at ibrutinib response, clonality subsequently fell back toward baseline at progression.

In germline, CDR1 is KGHSH, CDR2 LQKENI. Trimming left V 0 bases short and J 4 bases short, with 10 bases between. This CDR3 comprises 15 residues. For this clone: Its antigen is as yet unknown.

The intended depth for sequencing was 1 in 200,000 to 1 in 1 million T cells. The data were produced by immunoSEQ multiplex PCR, yet TCRdb's version contains in-frame clones alone and is incomplete. Here the sample spans about 200,000 clones, roughly three quarters being singletons. This receptor was taken from a human donor with chronic lymphocytic leukemia. The source was PBMCs, collected after 12 months of ibrutinib treatment. This chain connects TRBV18 to TRBJ1-3, with a possible D match to TRBD1 (5 bases). CDR3 coding DNA: TGTGCCAGCTCACCACCGGGGGGTTCCGGAAACACCATATATTTT. This translates into CASSPPGGSGNTIYF. Together with reference TRBV18 and TRBJ1-3, the CDR3 gives the full variable domain: NAGVMQNPRHLVRRRGQEARLRCSPMKGHSHVYWYRQLPEEGLKFMVYLQKENIIDESGMPKERFSAEFPKEGPSILRIQQVVRGDSAAYFCASSPPGGSGNTIYFGEGSWLTVV.